Below, one TCR beta chain is given with its context. Antigen unknown. The data stem from a study of cytomegalovirus exposure and HLA in healthy donors. Study outcomes and limitations: Some TCR beta chains (roughly 150 of them) were listed as cytomegalovirus-associated. According to an earlier analysis, most TCR beta V segments yielded productive rearrangements about 90% or about 30% of the time. In a later analysis, TCR beta V- and J-gene trimming showed a link to a missense DCLRE1C variant.

The CDR3 contains 12 residues. The V gene's germline CDR1 is SGHRS and CDR2 YFSETQ. It was with 60 Vbeta and 13 Jbeta primers that the PCR ran. Some clones are missing from TCRdb's copy, which holds only in-frame ones; the method was immunoSEQ multiplex PCR. The sample lists approximately 93,000 clones, more than 70% occurring once. The sequencing input was PBMCs. The origin of this receptor is a woman between 40 and 50 years old in good health and CMV-seronegative. The V and J genes are TRBV5-1 and TRBJ2-5; weak D call: TRBD1 (5 bases). The J call may not be correct, given that the DNA end is closer to TRBJ2-7. DNA for the CDR3: TGCGCCAGCAGCTTGCAGGACAACGAGCAGTACTTC. The encoded protein is CASSLQDNEQYF.